A selection of T cell receptor beta chains follows, all from one sample in a study of blood T cell repertoires in COVID-19. Data came from immunoSEQ multiplex PCR; TCRdb stores just in-frame clones and leaves some out. The sample lists about 76,000 clones, roughly 88% occurring once. The sequenced sample consisted of peripheral blood. The receptors originated from a man aged 45-60 years with active COVID-19. Both conserved end residues are part of each CDR3. Fields, in order: CDR3 length, clone size, J gene, V gene, D gene, CDR3 protein, CDR3 DNA. D genes are given only for firm matches. Expanded clones are given a class, and other clones once, few, many or no size at all.

14	.	TRBJ1-1	TRBV7-2	.	CASSKAVRVSEAFF	TGTGCCAGCAGCAAAGCCGTCAGGGTTTCTGAAGCTTTCTTT
13	.	TRBJ2-7	TRBV7-2	.	CASSLGQVYEQYF	TGTGCCAGCAGCTTAGGACAGGTCTACGAGCAGTACTTC
11	.	TRBJ1-1	TRBV12-3/TRBV12-4	TRBD1	CASRKTGEAFF	TGTGCCAGCAGGAAGACAGGGGAGGCTTTCTTT
17	medium-sized	TRBJ1-2	TRBV7-2	TRBD1	CASSLASGGGGNYGYTF	TGTGCCAGCAGCTTAGCGTCAGGGGGCGGTGGTAACTATGGCTACACCTTC
14	.	TRBJ2-3	TRBV28	.	CASSTGFGADTQYF	TGTGCCAGCAGCACTGGGTTCGGGGCAGATACGCAGTATTTT
14	.	TRBJ1-2	TRBV7-2	.	CASSLDPANYGYTF	TGTGCCAGCAGCTTAGATCCGGCTAACTATGGCTACACCTTC
16	.	TRBJ1-1	TRBV4-2	.	CASSQDFQGVNTEAFF	TGTGCCAGCAGCCAAGATTTTCAAGGGGTGAACACTGAAGCTTTCTTT
15	.	TRBJ2-7	TRBV9	.	CASSVAGGSSYEQYF	TGTGCCAGCAGCGTAGCTGGGGGGAGCTCCTACGAGCAGTACTTC
13	.	TRBJ1-2	TRBV7-9	TRBD1	CASSAGTGGGYTF	TGTGCCAGCAGCGCCGGGACAGGAGGCGGCTACACCTTC
16	medium-sized	TRBJ2-1	TRBV5-1	TRBD2	CASSPGGSGGDNEQFF	TGCGCCAGCAGCCCGGGCGGTAGCGGGGGGGACAATGAGCAGTTCTTC
16	.	TRBJ1-5	TRBV4-2	TRBD1	CASSHAEGQGDQPQHF	TGTGCCAGCAGCCATGCTGAAGGACAGGGGGACCAGCCCCAGCATTTT
15	.	TRBJ1-6	TRBV9	.	CASSVQGGDNSPLHF	TGTGCCAGCAGCGTACAGGGAGGAGATAATTCACCCCTCCACTTT
17	.	TRBJ2-5	TRBV4-1	TRBD1	CASSEGTGGFLGETQYF	TGCGCCAGCAGCGAGGGGACAGGGGGCTTTTTGGGGGAGACCCAGTACTTC
16	once	TRBJ2-5	TRBV7-7	TRBD2	CASSSGGAGDYGTQYF	TGTGCCAGCAGCTCTGGTGGGGCGGGAGACTACGGGACCCAGTACTTC
16	.	TRBJ1-1	TRBV4-3	.	CASSQGQIHVNTEAFF	TGCGCCAGCAGCCAAGGGCAAATTCACGTGAACACTGAAGCTTTCTTT
16	.	TRBJ2-3	TRBV7-9	TRBD1	CASSLEQGASTDTQYF	TGTGCCAGCAGCTTAGAACAGGGGGCGAGCACAGATACGCAGTATTTT
14	.	TRBJ1-1	TRBV28	.	CASSLRKRGGEAFF	TGTGCCAGCAGCCTCCGTAAACGGGGGGGTGAAGCTTTCTTT
15	.	TRBJ2-1	TRBV5-1	TRBD2	CASSLTSGSLDEQFF	TGCGCCAGCAGCCTGACTAGCGGGTCTTTGGATGAGCAGTTCTTC
14	.	TRBJ2-7	TRBV13	.	CASSFEGQGNEQYF	TGTGCCAGCAGCTTCGAGGGGCAGGGGAACGAGCAGTACTTC
14	.	TRBJ2-7	TRBV19	.	CASTATASPYEQYF	TGTGCCAGTACCGCGACAGCGTCCCCCTACGAGCAGTACTTC
15	.	TRBJ1-2	TRBV6-1	TRBD1	CASSERTGLTYGYTF	TGTGCCAGCAGTGAAAGGACAGGGTTAACCTATGGCTACACCTTC
15	.	TRBJ1-4	TRBV28	.	CASSLPLTGSEKLFF	TGTGCCAGCAGCCTACCCTTGACAGGTTCTGAAAAACTGTTTTTT
14	.	TRBJ2-1	TRBV6-5	.	CASSYGGGRDEQFF	TGTGCCAGCAGTTACGGAGGGGGCAGGGATGAGCAGTTCTTC
13	once	TRBJ2-7	TRBV12-3/TRBV12-4	.	CASTLNSAYEQYF	TGTGCCAGCACCCTAAATAGTGCCTACGAGCAGTACTTC
17	few	TRBJ1-6	TRBV10-3	TRBD1	CAISEAEGGFDNSPLHF	TGTGCCATCAGTGAAGCAGAAGGGGGCTTCGATAATTCACCCCTCCACTTT